This TCR beta chain derives from a study of T-cell memory formation after mild COVID-19. TCRdb ran MiXCR on the 5' RACE reads and lists one entry per CDR3 protein. The profile shows around 300,000 distinct CDR3 sequences, approximately 18% of them singletons. V shed 6 bases and J shed 4 bases, with 8 bases lying between them. Germline V gene sequence: CDR1 SGHTA, CDR2 FQGTGA. The CDR3 totals 12 residues. Study-wide results and caveats: Clones from the second wave (peaking day 37) had unconfirmed SARS-CoV-2 specificity.

This clonotype was observed at least ten times. What it binds is not known. The sample consisted of PBMCs or a T cell subset sorted from them (not recorded which). This TCR was recovered from a man aged 18 to 29 who had mild COVID-19 (a few samples of this study predate the infection). Cell type and time point are not known. The genes are TRBV7-3 and TRBJ2-3; a weak D match, TRBD2 (5 bases). CDR3 protein: CASSRGSDTQYF. The CDR3 DNA sequence: TGTGCCAGCAGTCGGGGATCAGATACGCAGTATTTT. The whole variable domain, filled in from reference TRBV7-3 and TRBJ2-3, reads GAGVSQTPSNKVTEKGKYVELRCDPISGHTALYWYRQSLGQGPEFLIYFQGTGAADDSGLPNDRFFAVRPEGSVSTLKIQRTERGDSAVYLCASSRGSDTQYFGPGTRLTVL.